This entry concerns a single TCR beta chain. The data stem from a study of OX40 agonist ivuxolimab in advanced cancers. Study in general: Ivuxolimab, an agonistic anti-OX40 (CD134) antibody, was given to patients. Each patient was given ivuxolimab into a vein every 2 weeks, at 0.01 to 10 mg/kg.

Assay: immunoSEQ multiplex PCR; the TCRdb copy retains only in-frame clones and omits some. The sample lists about 55,000 clones, 80% occurring once. V was trimmed by 2 bases and J by 0 bases, leaving 7 bases between them. CDR1 and CDR2 from the germline V gene are SGHTA and FQGNSA. This CDR3 has 14 residues. The sample here was CD4+ or CD8+ T cells sorted from blood, taken in a trial of the OX40 agonist ivuxolimab. This TCR was recovered from an adult with an advanced solid tumor such as melanoma, head and neck, liver or kidney cancer. The rearrangement joins TRBV7-2 to TRBJ1-1, with no clear D. The CDR3 here is CASSLRRLNTEAFF. The CDR3 coding sequence is TGTGCCAGCAGCTTACGAAGGCTGAACACTGAAGCTTTCTTT.